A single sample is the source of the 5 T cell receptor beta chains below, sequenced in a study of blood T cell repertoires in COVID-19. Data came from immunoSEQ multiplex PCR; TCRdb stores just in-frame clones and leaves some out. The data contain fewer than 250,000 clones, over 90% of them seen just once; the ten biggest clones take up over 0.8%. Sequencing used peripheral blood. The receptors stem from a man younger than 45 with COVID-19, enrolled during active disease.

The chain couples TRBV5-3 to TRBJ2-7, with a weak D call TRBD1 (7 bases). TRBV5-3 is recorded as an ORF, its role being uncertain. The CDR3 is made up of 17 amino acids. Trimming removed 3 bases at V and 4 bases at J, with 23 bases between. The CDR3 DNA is TGTGCCAGAAGCTGGAGGGTCACGACAGGGCGGAAGTACGAGCAGTACTTC. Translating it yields CARSWRVTTGRKYEQYF.

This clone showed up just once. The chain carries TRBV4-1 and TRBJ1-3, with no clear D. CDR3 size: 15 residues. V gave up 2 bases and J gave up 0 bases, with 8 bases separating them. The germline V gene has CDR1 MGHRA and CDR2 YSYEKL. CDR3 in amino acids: CASSQREVSGNTIYF. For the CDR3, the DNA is TGCGCCAGCAGCCAACGAGAGGTCTCTGGAAACACCATATATTTT.

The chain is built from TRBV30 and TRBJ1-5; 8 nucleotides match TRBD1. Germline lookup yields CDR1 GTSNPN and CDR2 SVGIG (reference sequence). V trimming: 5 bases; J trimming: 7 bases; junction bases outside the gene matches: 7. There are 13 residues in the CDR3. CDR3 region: CAWGDRGRQPQHF. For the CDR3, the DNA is TGTGCCTGGGGTGACAGGGGAAGACAGCCCCAGCATTTT.

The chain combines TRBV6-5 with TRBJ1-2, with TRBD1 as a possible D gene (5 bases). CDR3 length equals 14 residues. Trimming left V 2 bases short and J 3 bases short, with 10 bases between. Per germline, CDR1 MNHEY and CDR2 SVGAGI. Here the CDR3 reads CASSYAGSDYGYTF. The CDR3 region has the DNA TGTGCCAGCAGTTACGCAGGGTCAGACTATGGCTACACCTTC.

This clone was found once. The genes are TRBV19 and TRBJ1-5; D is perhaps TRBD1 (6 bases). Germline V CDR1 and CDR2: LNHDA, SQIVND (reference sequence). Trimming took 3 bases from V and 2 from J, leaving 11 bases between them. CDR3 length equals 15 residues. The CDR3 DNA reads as TGTGCCAGTAGTATGTGGGGGCGAGGCAATCAGCCCCAGCATTTT. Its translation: CASSMWGRGNQPQHF. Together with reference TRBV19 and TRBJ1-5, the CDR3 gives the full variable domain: DGGITQSPKYLFRKEGQNVTLSCEQNLNHDAMYWYRQDPGQGLRLIYYSQIVNDFQKGDIAEGYSVSREKKESFPLTVTSAQKNPTAFYLCASSMWGRGNQPQHFGDGTRLSIL.